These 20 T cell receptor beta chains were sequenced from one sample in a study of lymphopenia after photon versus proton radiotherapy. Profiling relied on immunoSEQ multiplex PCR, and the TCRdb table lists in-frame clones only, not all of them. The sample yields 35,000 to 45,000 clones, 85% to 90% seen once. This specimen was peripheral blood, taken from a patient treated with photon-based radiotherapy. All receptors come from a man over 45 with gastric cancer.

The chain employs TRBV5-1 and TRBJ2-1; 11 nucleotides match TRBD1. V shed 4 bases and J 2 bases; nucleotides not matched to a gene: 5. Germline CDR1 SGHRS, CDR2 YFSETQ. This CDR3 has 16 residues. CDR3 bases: TGCGCCAGCAGCCCAGGGACAGGGGGACCCTACAATGAGCAGTTCTTC. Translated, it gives CASSPGTGGPYNEQFF. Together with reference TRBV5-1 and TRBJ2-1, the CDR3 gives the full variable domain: KAGVTQTPRYLIKTRGQQVTLSCSPISGHRSVSWYQQTPGQGLQFLFEYFSETQRNKGNFPGRFSGRQFSNSRSEMNVSTLELGDSALYLCASSPGTGGPYNEQFFGPGTRLTVL.

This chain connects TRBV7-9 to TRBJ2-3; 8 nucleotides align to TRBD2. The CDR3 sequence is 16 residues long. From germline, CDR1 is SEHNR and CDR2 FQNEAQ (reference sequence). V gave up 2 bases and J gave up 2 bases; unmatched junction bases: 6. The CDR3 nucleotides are TGTGCCAGCAGCTTAATAGGTAGCGGGGCCACAGATACGCAGTATTTT. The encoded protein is CASSLIGSGATDTQYF.

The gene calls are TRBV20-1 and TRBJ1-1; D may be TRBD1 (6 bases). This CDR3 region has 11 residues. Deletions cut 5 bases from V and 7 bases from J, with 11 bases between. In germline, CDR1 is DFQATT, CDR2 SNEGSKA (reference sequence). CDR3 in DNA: TGCAGTGCTCCTTTCAGGGGTGAAGCTTTCTTT. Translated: CSAPFRGEAFF.

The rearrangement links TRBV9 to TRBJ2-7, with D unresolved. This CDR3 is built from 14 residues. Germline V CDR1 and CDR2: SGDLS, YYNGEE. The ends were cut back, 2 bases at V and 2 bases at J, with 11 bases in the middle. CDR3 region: CASSVGQAPYEQYF. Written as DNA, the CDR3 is TGTGCCAGCAGCGTCGGGCAGGCCCCCTACGAGCAGTACTTC.

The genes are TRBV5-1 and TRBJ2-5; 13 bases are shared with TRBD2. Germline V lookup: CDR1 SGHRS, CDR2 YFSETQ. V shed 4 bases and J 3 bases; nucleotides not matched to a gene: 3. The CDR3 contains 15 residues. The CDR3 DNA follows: TGCGCCAGCAGCAGCGGGACTAGCGGGAAAGAGACCCAGTACTTC. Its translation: CASSSGTSGKETQYF.

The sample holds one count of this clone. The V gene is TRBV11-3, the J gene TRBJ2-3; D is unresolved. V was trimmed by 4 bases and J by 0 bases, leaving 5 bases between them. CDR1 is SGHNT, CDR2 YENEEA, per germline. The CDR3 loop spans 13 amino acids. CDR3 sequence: CASSYSSTDTQYF. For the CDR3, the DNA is TGTGCCAGCAGCTACAGTAGCACAGATACGCAGTATTTT.

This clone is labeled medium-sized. CDR3 region: CASSEVSHDGSFF. In DNA form, the CDR3 reads TGTGCCAGCAGTGAAGTATCCCATGATGGGTCTTTCTTT. The chain is built from TRBV6-1 and TRBJ1-1; D not resolved. V shed 1 base and J shed 12 bases, with 15 bases lying between them. In germline, CDR1 is MNHNS, CDR2 SASEGT. This CDR3 contains 13 residues.

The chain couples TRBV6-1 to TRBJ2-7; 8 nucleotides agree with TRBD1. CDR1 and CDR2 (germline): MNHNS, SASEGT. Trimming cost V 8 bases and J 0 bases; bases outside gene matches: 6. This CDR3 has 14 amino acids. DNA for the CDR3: TGTGCCAGCGAGGACAGGGCTTCCTCCTACGAGCAGTACTTC. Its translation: CASEDRASSYEQYF.

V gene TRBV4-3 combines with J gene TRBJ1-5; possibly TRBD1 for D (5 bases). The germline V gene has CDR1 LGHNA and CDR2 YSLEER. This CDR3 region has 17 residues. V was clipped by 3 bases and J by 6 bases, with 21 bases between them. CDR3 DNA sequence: TGCGCCAGCAGCCAGGGGTTAACAGGACTCATTCCTCAGCCCCAGCATTTT. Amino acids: CASSQGLTGLIPQPQHF.

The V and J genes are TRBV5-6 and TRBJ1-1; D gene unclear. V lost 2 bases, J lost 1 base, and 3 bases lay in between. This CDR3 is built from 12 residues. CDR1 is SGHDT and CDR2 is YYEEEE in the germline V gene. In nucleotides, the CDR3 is TGTGCCAGCAGCTTCGGGAACACTGAAGCTTTCTTT. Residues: CASSFGNTEAFF.

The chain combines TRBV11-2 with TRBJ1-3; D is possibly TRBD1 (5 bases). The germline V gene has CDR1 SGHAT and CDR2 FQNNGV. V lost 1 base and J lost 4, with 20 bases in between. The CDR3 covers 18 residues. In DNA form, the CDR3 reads TGTGCCAGCAGCTTAGTCGGGACGGCGGCTTCTGCGGGAAACACCATATATTTT. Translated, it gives CASSLVGTAASAGNTIYF.

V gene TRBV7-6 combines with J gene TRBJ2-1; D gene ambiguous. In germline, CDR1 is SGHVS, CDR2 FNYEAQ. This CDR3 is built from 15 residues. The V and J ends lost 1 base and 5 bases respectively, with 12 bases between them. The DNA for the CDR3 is TGTGCCAGCAGCTTAGGCCAGCGCAATAACAATGAGCAGTTCTTC. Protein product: CASSLGQRNNNEQFF. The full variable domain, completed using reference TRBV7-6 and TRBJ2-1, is GAGVSQSPRYKVTKRGQDVALRCDPISGHVSLYWYRQALGQGPEFLTYFNYEAQQDKSGLPNDRFSAERPEGSISTLTIQRTEQRDSAMYRCASSLGQRNNNEQFFGPGTRLTVL.

The CDR3 DNA reads as TGTGCCAGCAGTTACTCGGCGATTCACGCCAAAAACATTCAGTACTTC. The encoded protein is CASSYSAIHAKNIQYF. The rearrangement joins TRBV6-6 to TRBJ2-4; unclear D gene. Per the germline V gene, CDR1 is MNHNY and CDR2 is SVGAGI (reference sequence). CDR3 length: 16 residues. V lost 0 bases to trimming and J lost 1 base, with 10 bases between them.

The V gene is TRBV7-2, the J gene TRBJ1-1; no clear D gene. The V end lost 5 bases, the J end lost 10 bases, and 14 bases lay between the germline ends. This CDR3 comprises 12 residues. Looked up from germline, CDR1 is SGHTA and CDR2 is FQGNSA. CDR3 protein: CASSLGVRPAFF. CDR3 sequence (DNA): TGTGCCAGCAGCCTCGGGGTTCGCCCAGCTTTCTTT.

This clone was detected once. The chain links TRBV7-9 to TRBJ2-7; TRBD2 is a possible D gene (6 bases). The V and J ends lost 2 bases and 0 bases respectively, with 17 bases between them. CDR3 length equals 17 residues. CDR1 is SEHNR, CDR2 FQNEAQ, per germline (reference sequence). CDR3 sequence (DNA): TGTGCCAGCAGCTTATACGGAGGCGCGGGGTCCTCCTACGAGCAGTACTTC. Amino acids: CASSLYGGAGSSYEQYF.

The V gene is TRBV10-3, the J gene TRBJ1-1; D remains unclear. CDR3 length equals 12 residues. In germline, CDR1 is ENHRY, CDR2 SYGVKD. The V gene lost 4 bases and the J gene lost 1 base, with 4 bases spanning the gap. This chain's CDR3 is CAISGQNTEAFF. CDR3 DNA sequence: TGTGCCATCAGTGGGCAGAACACTGAAGCTTTCTTT.

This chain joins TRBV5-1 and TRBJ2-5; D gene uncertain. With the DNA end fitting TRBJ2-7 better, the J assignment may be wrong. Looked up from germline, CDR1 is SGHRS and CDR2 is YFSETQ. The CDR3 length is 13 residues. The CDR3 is CASSLRQSGEQYF. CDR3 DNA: TGCGCCAGCAGCCTTAGACAAAGTGGCGAGCAGTACTTC.

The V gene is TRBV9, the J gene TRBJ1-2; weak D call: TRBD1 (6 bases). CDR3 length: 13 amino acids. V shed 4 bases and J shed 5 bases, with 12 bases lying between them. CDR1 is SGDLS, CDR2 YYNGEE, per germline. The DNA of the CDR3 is TGTGCCAGCAGCTCTGGGGGCGGGTATGGCTACACCTTC. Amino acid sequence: CASSSGGGYGYTF.

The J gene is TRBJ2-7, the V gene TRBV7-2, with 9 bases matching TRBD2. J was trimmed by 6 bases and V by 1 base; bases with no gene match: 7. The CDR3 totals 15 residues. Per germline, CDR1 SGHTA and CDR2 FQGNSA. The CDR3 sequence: CASSLDILAGREQYF. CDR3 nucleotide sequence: TGTGCCAGCAGCTTAGATATCCTAGCGGGACGCGAGCAGTACTTC.

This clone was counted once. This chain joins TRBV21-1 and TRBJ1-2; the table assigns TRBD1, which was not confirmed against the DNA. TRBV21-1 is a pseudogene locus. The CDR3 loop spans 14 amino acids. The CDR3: CASWAATVFYGYTF. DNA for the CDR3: TGTGCCAGCTGGGCTGCGACGGTCTTCTATGGCTACACCTTC.